Listed here are 31 T cell receptor beta chains from one sample, sequenced in a study of cytomegalovirus exposure and HLA in healthy donors. PCR employed 60 Vbeta and 13 Jbeta primers. Only in-frame clones appear in the TCRdb table, and some are missing; sequencing was by immunoSEQ multiplex PCR. Of about 150,000 clones in the sample, roughly three quarters are singletons; the top ten hold 7%. The sample consisted of PBMCs. All receptors derive from a woman aged 40 to 50 in good health and CMV-seropositive.

This rearrangement joins TRBV29-1 to TRBJ2-3; D not certain. Trimming pared 7 bases from V and 4 bases from J, leaving 12 bases between. Per germline, CDR1 SQVTM and CDR2 ANQGSEA. The CDR3 extends over 12 amino acids. CDR3 bases: TGCAGCGCCGACGAAGGAGCAGATACGCAGTATTTT. Its protein product is CSADEGADTQYF.

CDR3 protein: CASSLASRGTGELFF. The DNA of the CDR3 is TGTGCCAGCAGCTTAGCGTCCAGGGGTACCGGGGAGCTGTTTTTT. This rearrangement joins TRBV7-2 to TRBJ2-2; possible D gene TRBD1, 6 bases. CDR1 SGHTA and CDR2 FQGNSA come from the germline V gene. V was pared by 0 bases and J by 5 bases, with 10 bases between. CDR3 length equals 15 residues.

The chain recombines TRBV6-6 with TRBJ1-1; D call uncertain. Per germline, CDR1 MNHNY and CDR2 SVGAGI (reference sequence). The CDR3 runs 12 residues. V lost 0 bases, J lost 11 bases, and 10 bases lay in between. The chain's CDR3 is CASSYSGVVAFF. The CDR3 DNA sequence: TGTGCCAGCAGTTACTCCGGGGTAGTGGCTTTCTTT.

The sample holds a few counts of this clone. Different DNA sequences within this sample yield the same CDR3. The chain couples TRBV5-1 to TRBJ2-3; 7 bases agree with TRBD2. Germline V CDR1 and CDR2: SGHRS, YFSETQ. V trimming: 1 base; J trimming: 0 bases; junction bases outside the gene matches: 2. The CDR3 is 15 amino acids. The CDR3 here is CASSLRGVSTDTQYF. As DNA, the CDR3 is TGCGCCAGCAGCTTGCGGGGGGTGAGCACAGATACGCAGTATTTT.

The V call is TRBV6-1, the J call TRBJ1-2, with TRBD1 matching over 8 bases. Looked up from germline, CDR1 is MNHNS and CDR2 is SASEGT. The CDR3 has 14 residues. V trimming: 8 bases; J trimming: 7 bases; junction bases outside the gene matches: 12. This CDR3 is CASLNRGGRPGYTF. In nucleotides, the CDR3 is TGTGCCAGCCTTAACAGGGGGGGACGACCTGGCTACACCTTC.

This clone was found a few times. The chain combines TRBV14 with TRBJ2-1; 8 nucleotides match TRBD2. The CDR3 loop spans 15 amino acids. Unmatched junction bases numbered 10, after V lost 5 bases and J lost 7 bases. Germline V CDR1 and CDR2: SGHDN, FVKESK. CDR3: CASSSSGGGMNEQFF. CDR3 coding DNA: TGTGCCAGCAGCTCCAGCGGGGGAGGTATGAATGAGCAGTTCTTC.

The V gene is TRBV7-3, the J gene TRBJ2-3, with D hard to call. This CDR3 has 13 residues. Germline CDR1 is SGHTA and CDR2 is FQGTGA. V was trimmed by 0 bases and J by 4 bases, leaving 5 bases between them. As DNA, the CDR3 is TGTGCCAGCAGCTTAACGGGCCCAGATACGCAGTATTTT. This translates into CASSLTGPDTQYF.

This clone came up a few times. The V and J genes are TRBV27 and TRBJ2-5; 12 bases agree with TRBD2. The CDR3 totals 16 residues. J lost 4 bases, V lost 6 bases, and 9 bases had no gene match. CDR1 and CDR2 (germline): MNHEY, SMNVEV (reference sequence). CDR3 loop: CASREYLAGGSETQYF. In nucleotides, the CDR3 is TGTGCCAGCAGAGAGTATCTAGCGGGGGGGTCAGAGACCCAGTACTTC.

This clone has a handful of counts. This chain links TRBV7-9 with TRBJ2-2; TRBD2 agrees at 8 bases. The CDR3 consists of 18 residues. Germline trimming cut 6 bases from V and 5 bases from J; bases unmatched to any gene: 17. CDR1 and CDR2 (germline): SEHNR, FQNEAQ (reference sequence). CDR3 protein: CASSPKLRIAGRTGELFF. In DNA, the CDR3 is TGTGCCAGCAGTCCAAAACTCCGGATAGCGGGGAGAACCGGGGAGCTGTTTTTT.

The J gene is TRBJ1-2, the V gene TRBV5-1; TRBD1 agrees at 7 bases. The CDR3 has 15 residues. Per germline, CDR1 SGHRS and CDR2 YFSETQ. The trim removed 3 bases at V and 7 bases at J, leaving 12 bases unmatched. In DNA, the CDR3 is TGCGCCAGCAGCTCGTTCCAGGGGGGACAGAGTGGCTACACCTTC. It codes for CASSSFQGGQSGYTF.

The chain uses TRBV4-3 and TRBJ1-2; D might be TRBD1 (6 bases). V was cut by 0 bases and J by 1 base, with 12 bases left in between. Germline V gene sequence: CDR1 LGHNA, CDR2 YSLEER. The CDR3 runs to 16 residues. The CDR3 bases are TGCGCCAGCAGCCAAGACACAGGGTTGGGTAACTATGGCTACACCTTC. Translation: CASSQDTGLGNYGYTF.

This clone occurred once. This chain joins TRBV7-9 and TRBJ1-2; D perhaps matches TRBD1 (5 bases). This CDR3 spans 15 amino acids. V was pared by 1 base and J by 4 bases, with 13 bases between. CDR1 is SEHNR and CDR2 is FQNEAQ in the germline V gene (reference sequence). CDR3 sequence reads: CASSLVGDGGYGYTF. The DNA of the CDR3 is TGTGCCAGCAGCTTAGTAGGGGACGGGGGCTATGGCTACACCTTC.

V gene TRBV19 combines with J gene TRBJ1-6, with 7 bases matching TRBD1. This CDR3 has 15 residues. J lost 10 bases, V lost 4 bases, and 10 bases had no gene match. The germline V gene encodes CDR1 LNHDA and CDR2 SQIVND (reference sequence). The CDR3 DNA follows: TGTGCCAGTAGTACACCTCGACAGGGCGGGTCACCCCTCCACTTT. Protein product: CASSTPRQGGSPLHF.

The chain couples TRBV5-8 to TRBJ2-7, with TRBD1 as a possible D gene (6 bases). Per the germline V gene, CDR1 is SGHTS and CDR2 is YDEGEE. The length of the CDR3 is 12 residues. V was cut by 5 bases and J by 4 bases, with 10 bases left in between. Written as DNA, the CDR3 is TGTGCCAGCAGAGAAGGGGGATACGAGCAGTACTTC. Translated, it gives CASREGGYEQYF.

V usage is TRBV13 and J usage is TRBJ2-7, with D possibly matching TRBD1 (6 bases). V lost 7 bases to trimming and J lost 6 bases, with 19 bases between them. The CDR3 covers 14 residues. Germline V gives CDR1 PRHDT, CDR2 FYEKMQ (reference sequence). CDR3 loop: CASMNSKLGGEQYF. Here the CDR3 DNA reads TGTGCCAGCATGAACAGCAAGTTAGGGGGCGAGCAGTACTTC.

For this clone: Other DNA sequences in the same sample also yield this CDR3. CDR3: CAWSPGTDTQYF. CDR3 coding DNA: TGTGCCTGGAGTCCTGGCACAGATACGCAGTATTTT. The rearrangement uses TRBV30 and TRBJ2-3; D gene uncertain. There are 12 residues in the CDR3. Trimming pared 2 bases from V and 1 base from J, leaving 4 bases between. Germline assignment: CDR1 GTSNPN and CDR2 SVGIG (reference sequence).

The chain uses TRBV9 and TRBJ2-3; the match to TRBD2 covers 9 bases. The CDR3 has 15 residues. J was trimmed by 1 base and V by 0 bases; bases with no gene match: 0. The germline CDR1 and CDR2 sequences are SGDLS and YYNGEE. CDR3 nucleotides: TGTGCCAGCAGCGTAGCTAGCGGGGGCACAGATACGCAGTATTTT. As protein: CASSVASGGTDTQYF.

J is TRBJ2-1 and V is TRBV29-1; D may be TRBD2 (6 bases). The CDR3 totals 15 residues. CDR1 is SQVTM and CDR2 is ANQGSEA in the germline V gene. The V gene lost 6 bases and the J gene lost 5 bases, with 20 bases spanning the gap. CDR3 residues: CSVGMGGLRHNEQFF. CDR3 nucleotides: TGCAGCGTCGGAATGGGGGGTCTCCGGCACAATGAGCAGTTCTTC.

The chain carries TRBV6-5 and TRBJ2-3; 13 nucleotides align to TRBD2. The CDR3 is made up of 15 amino acids. V trimming: 6 bases; J trimming: 3 bases; junction bases outside the gene matches: 3. CDR1 is MNHEY, CDR2 SVGAGI, per germline. CDR3 sequence reads: CASRTSGGPTDTQYF. CDR3 bases: TGTGCCAGCAGGACTAGCGGGGGGCCGACAGATACGCAGTATTTT.

The chain carries TRBV29-1 and TRBJ1-3, with D hard to call. CDR1 and CDR2 from the germline V gene are SQVTM and ANQGSEA. This CDR3 is 13 amino acids long. Trimming removed 4 bases from V and 3 bases from J, with 10 bases in between. The CDR3 is CSVVQALGNTIYF. In DNA, the CDR3 is TGCAGCGTTGTCCAGGCCCTTGGAAACACCATATATTTT.

This clone was counted once. The genes are TRBV2 and TRBJ1-2, with TRBD1 as a possible D gene (5 bases). The CDR3 consists of 13 residues. The V end lost 6 bases, the J end lost 6 bases, and 14 bases lay between the germline ends. CDR1 and CDR2 from the germline V gene are SNHLY and FYNNEI. In DNA, the CDR3 is TGTGCCAGCAGCAAAGGGGCGGGGGATGGCTACACCTTC. Translated, it gives CASSKGAGDGYTF.

The chain uses TRBV2 and TRBJ1-3; 7 bases line up with TRBD1. Germline CDR1 is SNHLY and CDR2 is FYNNEI. This CDR3 comprises 14 residues. V gave up 11 bases and J gave up 0 bases; unmatched junction bases: 7. CDR3 nucleotide sequence: TGTGCCGGGGGGCAGGGGGGCTCTGGAAACACCATATATTTT. This encodes CAGGQGGSGNTIYF.

V gene TRBV28 combines with J gene TRBJ1-2; no firm D call. The CDR3 covers 14 residues. Per germline, CDR1 MDHEN and CDR2 SYDVKM. V was pared by 1 base and J by 7 bases, with 13 bases between. The DNA for the CDR3 is TGTGCCAGCAGTTTATATTTGGGGAGGCGTGGCTACACCTTC. Protein sequence: CASSLYLGRRGYTF.

This chain's CDR3 is CASSLDSGELFF. DNA of the CDR3: TGTGCCAGCAGCTTGGACTCCGGGGAGCTGTTTTTT. The V and J genes are TRBV5-8 and TRBJ2-2; D is unclear. Per the germline V gene, CDR1 is SGHTS and CDR2 is YDEGEE. Trimming pared 0 bases from V and 6 bases from J, leaving 3 bases between. The CDR3 is made up of 12 amino acids.

The chain combines TRBV28 with TRBJ1-2; possible D gene TRBD1, 6 bases. V was trimmed by 7 bases and J by 5 bases, leaving 20 bases between them. CDR1 and CDR2 (germline): MDHEN, SYDVKM. The CDR3 consists of 15 residues. The CDR3 nucleotides read TGTGCCAGCAAAACTGGGACACCCCAGGGATATGGCTACACCTTC. Translation: CASKTGTPQGYGYTF.

The CDR3 loop reads CASSVGGGVADTQYF. In nucleotides, the CDR3 is TGTGCCAGCAGCGTTGGCGGGGGGGTGGCTGATACGCAGTATTTT. The chain uses TRBV9 and TRBJ2-3; TRBD2 aligns across 9 bases. The CDR3 totals 15 residues. V was clipped by 2 bases and J by 6 bases; unmatched bases: 7. Germline CDR1 is SGDLS and CDR2 is YYNGEE.

The chain couples TRBV5-1 to TRBJ1-1; maybe TRBD1 (5 bases). V was pared by 0 bases and J by 4 bases, with 10 bases between. The CDR3 is 14 residues long. Germline loops: CDR1 SGHRS, CDR2 YFSETQ. The CDR3 DNA sequence: TGCGCCAGCAGCTTGGGCCCAGGGTCCACTGAAGCTTTCTTT. Protein: CASSLGPGSTEAFF.

This clone is termed medium-sized. The chain uses TRBV19 and TRBJ1-1; a possible D gene is TRBD1 (5 bases). Germline-derived CDR1 and CDR2 are LNHDA and SQIVND (reference sequence). CDR3 length equals 13 residues. V gave up 4 bases and J gave up 8 bases, with 14 bases separating them. The CDR3, as DNA: TGTGCCAGTAGTACCCAAACCGCAGGGGAAGCTTTCTTT. As protein: CASSTQTAGEAFF.

This rearrangement joins TRBV27 to TRBJ2-5; D gene unclear. CDR1 and CDR2 from the germline V gene are MNHEY and SMNVEV (reference sequence). The CDR3 has 15 amino acids. V was pared by 1 base and J by 1 base, with 10 bases between. The DNA for the CDR3 is TGTGCCAGCAGTTTATGGGCAGGTCGCCAAGAGACCCAGTACTTC. Protein: CASSLWAGRQETQYF.

The rearrangement joins TRBV6-6 to TRBJ2-5; possibly TRBD2 for D (6 bases). This CDR3 is 15 amino acids long. The V gene lost 2 bases and the J gene lost 11 bases, with 21 bases spanning the gap. The germline V gene encodes CDR1 MNHNY and CDR2 SVGAGI (reference sequence). CDR3 residues: CASSYPAGIQGEQYF. The CDR3 DNA reads as TGTGCCAGCAGTTACCCGGCGGGGATCCAAGGAGAGCAGTACTTC.

This chain uses TRBV5-5 with TRBJ2-7, with 10 bases matching TRBD1. Trimming at V came to 4 bases and at J to 0 bases, leaving 4 bases not matched to a gene. The CDR3 sequence is 15 residues long. Germline V gene data show CDR1 as SGHKS and CDR2 as YYEKEE (reference sequence). CDR3 in amino acids: CASSKTGGASYEQYF. CDR3 coding DNA: TGTGCCAGCAGCAAGACAGGGGGCGCCTCCTACGAGCAGTACTTC.